This T cell receptor beta chain emerged from a study of OX40 agonist ivuxolimab in advanced cancers. Study background: Three individuals attained partial responses, comprising one hepatocellular carcinoma case and two cutaneous melanoma cases.

The protocol was immunoSEQ multiplex PCR, while the TCRdb copy is restricted to in-frame clones and leaves out a portion. Altogether just over 90,000 clones are present, approximately 94% being singletons, with the ten largest covering 2% to 3%. The germline V gene encodes CDR1 SGHTS and CDR2 YDEGEE. This CDR3 contains 16 residues. V lost 0 bases, J lost 2 bases, and 12 bases lay in between. Whole-study findings and limits: At 0.1 to 3.0 mg/kg and by week 6, CD4+ and CD8+ T cells in the blood had expanded clonally.

With respect to this clone: Its antigen is still unknown.

V usage is TRBV5-8 and J usage is TRBJ1-5; D is undetermined. This TCR was recovered from an adult with an advanced solid tumor such as melanoma, head and neck, liver or kidney cancer. Here the sequenced sample was CD4+ or CD8+ T cells sorted from blood, taken in a trial of the OX40 agonist ivuxolimab. The chain's CDR3 is CASSLGRGRGNQPQHF. CDR3 DNA sequence: TGTGCCAGCAGCTTGGGGCGGGGAAGGGGCAATCAGCCCCAGCATTTT.